This paragraph reports one T cell receptor (beta chain). The V gene's germline CDR1 is SGHRS and CDR2 YFSETQ. J lost 0 bases, V lost 3 bases, and 7 bases had no gene match. This CDR3 has 17 amino acids. Original analysis: From reference gene primer amplification, estimates of nucleated cell counts were derived. Assay used: immunoSEQ multiplex PCR; TCRdb lists only in-frame clones, some missing. The V and J calls and clone size were taken over from that table, and D and trimming were inferred from the DNA. The sample lists about 140,000 clones, around 84% occurring once. This sample is drawn from a study of blood T cell repertoires in COVID-19. Study-level information: COVID-19 samples, acute and convalescent, were from the United States, Italy and Spain. T cells, B-cell-depleted T cells, or PBMCs provided the cDNA or gDNA that served as material.

This TCR was recovered from a woman aged 55-69 years with acute or convalescent COVID-19. The sequenced material came from peripheral blood. The chain joins TRBV5-1 to TRBJ2-2, with 8 nucleotides matching TRBD1. The CDR3 reads CASSWRTGIANTGELFF. The DNA of the CDR3 is TGCGCCAGCAGCTGGAGGACAGGGATTGCGAACACCGGGGAGCTGTTTTTT.